Below, 14 T cell receptor beta chains from the same sample are listed, as sequenced in a study of beta chain features in type 1 diabetes (dated by TCRdb to 2016 to 2019). The library was built by means of the immunoSEQ multiplex PCR assay. The entire amount of isolated RNA was reverse transcribed using the High Capacity cDNA Reverse Transcription Kit, so the sequenced TCRB transcripts were expressed ones. TCRdb stores this immuneACCESS table with in-frame sequences only. Part of the clones is absent; in the studies checked, under half of the shortfall reflects unresolved V genes, and no reason is known for the rest. Recorded for this sample are 70,000 to 95,000 clones; approximately 32% of them occurred a single time. 0.4% to 0.55% of the sample rests with the top ten. What was sequenced was stem cell memory CD4+ T cells from blood. In the paper's terms, the cell subset or site label means: stem cell-like memory CD4+ T cells. These receptors originate from a woman aged 18-29 years in good health.

This clone has more than one count but fewer than ten. The gene calls are TRBV23-1 and TRBJ2-5; the match to TRBD2 covers 7 bases. TRBV23-1 is given ORF status, its function remaining uncertain. The trim removed 10 bases at V and 5 bases at J, leaving 22 bases unmatched. The CDR3 covers 17 residues. The CDR3 is CATICPGPQAGRETQYF. The DNA of the CDR3 is TGCGCCACCATCTGTCCGGGGCCACAGGCCGGGAGGGAGACCCAGTACTTC.

The chain couples TRBV2 to TRBJ2-7; 7 nucleotides agree with TRBD1. The V gene end was trimmed by 6 bases and the J gene end by 2 bases; junction bases not matched to a gene: 10. The CDR3 has 15 amino acids. Germline V gene lookup returns CDR1 SNHLY and CDR2 FYNNEI. CDR3 coding DNA: TGTGCCAGCAGCGCCTCCGGGACAGAAGCCTACGAGCAGTACTTC. Translated: CASSASGTEAYEQYF.

The rearrangement uses TRBV7-2 and TRBJ1-6; no clear D. Per the germline V gene, CDR1 is SGHTA and CDR2 is FQGNSA. Between the trimmed V and J ends, which lost 0 bases and 6 bases, there was a span of 6 bases. CDR3 length: 14 amino acids. Written as DNA, the CDR3 is TGTGCCAGCAGCTTAGCGCTAACTAATTCACCCCTCCACTTT. Its translation is CASSLALTNSPLHF. Looking up the rest from reference TRBV7-2 and TRBJ1-6 gives the full variable domain: GAGVSQSPSNKVTEKGKDVELRCDPISGHTALYWYRQSLGQGLEFLIYFQGNSAPDKSGLPSDRFSAERTGGSVSTLTIQRTQQEDSAVYLCASSLALTNSPLHFGNGTRLTVT.

This clone was seen more than once but under ten times. The genes are TRBV2 and TRBJ1-5, with 8 bases lining up with TRBD1. Germline CDR1 reads SNHLY; CDR2 reads FYNNEI. The CDR3 has 14 amino acids. V lost 6 bases to trimming and J lost 6 bases; unmatched junction nucleotides: 7. CDR3 sequence reads: CASRATGAPQPQHF. For the CDR3, the DNA is TGTGCCAGCAGGGCGACAGGGGCCCCTCAGCCCCAGCATTTT.

The chain employs TRBV4-1 and TRBJ2-4, with 16 bases fitting TRBD2. Germline V lookup: CDR1 MGHRA, CDR2 YSYEKL. The CDR3 length is 21 residues. The V and J ends lost 3 bases and 0 bases, in that order; junction bases with no gene match: 11. The CDR3 here is CASSQLPGTSGRVRAKNIQYF. The CDR3 DNA follows: TGCGCCAGCAGCCAGCTTCCCGGGACTAGCGGGAGGGTACGAGCCAAAAACATTCAGTACTTC.

This chain uses TRBV6-5 with TRBJ1-6, with D perhaps matching TRBD1 (5 bases). The V gene's germline CDR1 is MNHEY and CDR2 SVGAGI. The V end lost 6 bases, the J end lost 10 bases, and 16 bases lay between the germline ends. This CDR3 has 14 amino acids. DNA for the CDR3: TGTGCCAGCAGGGCCTGGAGGGGTAGATCACCCCTCCACTTT. This codes for CASRAWRGRSPLHF.

The V call is TRBV5-6, the J call TRBJ2-2, with 8 bases that match TRBD1. The CDR3 consists of 16 residues. With V trimmed by 2 bases and J by 1 base, 4 bases remained unmatched. Looked up from germline, CDR1 is SGHDT and CDR2 is YYEEEE. The CDR3 region has the DNA TGTGCCAGCAGCTTAAGGGGGACAGGGAACACCGGGGAGCTGTTTTTT. It codes for CASSLRGTGNTGELFF.

The rearrangement uses TRBV5-1 and TRBJ1-4; TRBD1 matches 7 bases. Germline trimming cut 0 bases from V and 7 bases from J; bases unmatched to any gene: 6. This CDR3 is 15 amino acids long. Germline V gene lookup returns CDR1 SGHRS and CDR2 YFSETQ. The CDR3 reads CASSLAAGGGEKLFF. The DNA of the CDR3 is TGCGCCAGCAGCTTGGCTGCAGGGGGAGGTGAAAAACTGTTTTTT.

The gene calls are TRBV7-2 and TRBJ2-1; 7 bases map to TRBD1. CDR1 is SGHTA and CDR2 is FQGNSA in the germline V gene. The CDR3 covers 15 residues. Trimming at V came to 4 bases and at J to 7 bases, leaving 10 bases not matched to a gene. CDR3 coding DNA: TGTGCCAGCAGCTCGCAGACAGGGAAAGGAAATGAGCAGTTCTTC. Translated: CASSSQTGKGNEQFF.

This clone was seen a handful of times. The V call is TRBV6-1, the J call TRBJ2-3; D perhaps matches TRBD2 (5 bases). The germline gives CDR1 MNHNS, CDR2 SASEGT. The ends were cut back, 10 bases at V and 1 base at J, with 9 bases in the middle. The CDR3 is 12 residues long. The CDR3 region has the DNA TGTGCCATAGGAGGTGGCACAGATACGCAGTATTTT. It translates to CAIGGGTDTQYF.

The rearrangement links TRBV7-9 to TRBJ1-1; TRBD1 might be the D (6 bases). Trimming pared 1 base from V and 1 base from J, leaving 7 bases between. The germline gives CDR1 SEHNR, CDR2 FQNEAQ (reference sequence). CDR3 length: 14 residues. CDR3 sequence: CASSLGTANTEAFF. The CDR3 DNA reads as TGTGCCAGCAGCTTAGGGACAGCGAACACTGAAGCTTTCTTT.

The rearrangement joins TRBV2 to TRBJ2-1; 13 nucleotides line up with TRBD2. This CDR3 is built from 15 residues. V lost 6 bases and J lost 8; bases outside the gene matches: 7. Germline V gene sequence: CDR1 SNHLY, CDR2 FYNNEI. Written as DNA, the CDR3 is TGTGCCAGCAGCCGAAGGACTAGCGGGAGCGATGAGCAGTTCTTC. Translated, it gives CASSRRTSGSDEQFF.

This chain uses TRBV2 with TRBJ2-3; no definite D call. V gave up 6 bases and J gave up 3 bases, with 16 bases separating them. CDR1 and CDR2 (germline): SNHLY, FYNNEI. This CDR3 spans 15 amino acids. The CDR3 DNA is TGTGCCAGCAGGCGATCCCCTGGTCCTACAGATACGCAGTATTTT. Translated: CASRRSPGPTDTQYF.

This clone has more than one count but fewer than ten. The chain carries TRBV7-9 and TRBJ2-1; D is perhaps TRBD2 (6 bases). Germline CDR1 and CDR2: SEHNR and FQNEAQ (reference sequence). CDR3 length: 11 amino acids. With 5 bases removed from V and 15 bases from J, the gap between germline ends came to 14 bases. DNA for the CDR3: TGTGCCAGCAGCCCTGGGACTTGGTGGTTCTTC. Residues: CASSPGTWWFF.